The source of this T cell receptor beta chain is a study of a mutant IDH1 vaccine in newly diagnosed glioma. Study overall: In some groups vaccination began 4-6 weeks post-radiotherapy; others received it with temozolomide. Sex among treated patients split around 62% male, roughly 38% female; mean age was approximately 40 years. Every participant had undergone radiotherapy, temozolomide, or both before, and most underwent both.

A word on this clone: Its antigen remains unknown.

The V end was cut by 4 bases, the J end by 5 bases, with 5 bases between. This CDR3 has 12 amino acids. In germline, CDR1 is MNHNS, CDR2 SASEGT. Specified time point: week 47, end of study. A single vaccine dose contained 300 ug of mutant IDH1 20-mer peptide, and topical imiquimod was used with it. The vaccination schedule gave patients eight doses in weeks 1, 3, 5, 7, 11, 15, 19 and 23. TCRdb's table, derived via immunoSEQ multiplex PCR, lists solely in-frame clones and lacks some. The sample lists tens of thousands of clones, around 87% occurring once. The source material was PBMCs, sampled from a glioma patient whose treatment included an IDH1 peptide vaccine. V is TRBV6-1 and J is TRBJ2-2, with D uncertain. This TCR was recovered from a woman aged 25 to 45 with glioma. DNA for the CDR3: TGTGCCAGCAGTGTGAGGACCGGGGAGCTGTTTTTT. Translating it yields CASSVRTGELFF.